A single sample gave rise to the 32 T cell receptor beta chains below, sequenced in a study of blood T cell repertoires in COVID-19. TCRdb's copy holds only in-frame clones and misses some; the assay was immunoSEQ multiplex PCR. Of hundreds of thousands of clones in the sample, around nine tenths were seen once. Sequencing was performed on peripheral blood. The receptors shown here come from a man between 65 and 79 years old with acute or convalescent COVID-19.

In its sample, this clone was seen a few times. V is TRBV5-4 and J is TRBJ2-3; weak D call: TRBD1 (6 bases). The CDR3 spans 16 residues. The V gene's germline CDR1 is SGHNT and CDR2 YYREEE (reference sequence). V was cut by 4 bases and J by 2 bases, with 17 bases left in between. CDR3 sequence: CASSDAMTGTTDTQYF. The CDR3 DNA reads as TGTGCCAGCAGCGACGCCATGACAGGAACCACAGATACGCAGTATTTT.

The chain combines TRBV23-1 with TRBJ2-7; D remains ambiguous. TRBV23-1 is marked as an open reading frame, function uncertain. CDR3 length equals 17 residues. With 3 bases removed from V and 3 bases from J, the gap between germline ends came to 21 bases. The CDR3 DNA reads as TGCGCCAGCAGTCACACTCCGGGTCCTGGTCCTTACTACGAGCAGTACTTC. Translation: CASSHTPGPGPYYEQYF.

V gene TRBV2 combines with J gene TRBJ1-1, with D perhaps matching TRBD1 (5 bases). The CDR3 has 17 amino acids. Looked up from germline, CDR1 is SNHLY and CDR2 is FYNNEI. Trimming shortened V by 0 bases and J by 0 bases, and 14 bases separated the two germline ends. This chain's CDR3 is CASSEALRRQLNTEAFF. The DNA of the CDR3 is TGTGCCAGCAGTGAAGCGCTTCGGAGACAGCTGAACACTGAAGCTTTCTTT.

The chain carries TRBV28 and TRBJ1-2; perhaps TRBD1 as D (5 bases). The CDR3 extends over 12 amino acids. Deletions cut 6 bases from V and 3 bases from J, with 8 bases between. CDR1 and CDR2 from the germline V gene are MDHEN and SYDVKM. CDR3 amino acids: CASRRQYYGYTF. Here the CDR3 DNA reads TGTGCCAGCAGACGACAGTACTATGGCTACACCTTC.

The chain employs TRBV10-3 and TRBJ1-1, with D hard to call. CDR3 length equals 14 residues. Germline CDR1 ENHRY, CDR2 SYGVKD. Trimming shortened V by 6 bases and J by 5 bases, and 16 bases separated the two germline ends. CDR3: CAIRMEPSGTEAFF. In nucleotides, the CDR3 is TGTGCCATCAGGATGGAGCCTTCGGGGACTGAAGCTTTCTTT.

This clone occurred a few times. The gene calls are TRBV19 and TRBJ1-4; a weak D match, TRBD1 (5 bases). The CDR3 sequence is 14 residues long. The V end was cut by 4 bases, the J end by 5 bases, with 11 bases between. Per the germline V gene, CDR1 is LNHDA and CDR2 is SQIVND (reference sequence). The CDR3 nucleotides are TGTGCCAGTAGTACGGGACTGGGAAATGAAAAACTGTTTTTT. It encodes CASSTGLGNEKLFF.

Here the CDR3 reads CASSPPQGTGSYNEQFF. CDR3 sequence (DNA): TGTGCCAGCTCACCACCTCAAGGTACGGGCTCCTACAATGAGCAGTTCTTC. This chain joins TRBV18 and TRBJ2-1; D is uncertain. In germline, CDR1 is KGHSH, CDR2 LQKENI. Trimming cost V 0 bases and J 0 bases, with 12 bases left between them. The CDR3 extends over 17 amino acids.

V is TRBV5-1 and J is TRBJ2-3; D is possibly TRBD2 (6 bases). The V gene's germline CDR1 is SGHRS and CDR2 YFSETQ. V was clipped by 0 bases and J by 0 bases, with 11 bases between them. The CDR3 is made up of 16 amino acids. CDR3 region: CASSLGLSGSTDTQYF. CDR3 in DNA: TGCGCCAGCAGCTTGGGCCTCAGCGGGAGCACAGATACGCAGTATTTT. Based on the CDR3 plus reference TRBV5-1 and TRBJ2-3, the full variable domain is KAGVTQTPRYLIKTRGQQVTLSCSPISGHRSVSWYQQTPGQGLQFLFEYFSETQRNKGNFPGRFSGRQFSNSRSEMNVSTLELGDSALYLCASSLGLSGSTDTQYFGPGTRLTVL.

This clone was seen many times. This chain connects TRBV7-9 to TRBJ1-4; D ambiguous. This CDR3 has 14 residues. With 2 bases removed from V and 5 bases from J, the gap between germline ends came to 9 bases. Germline-derived CDR1 and CDR2 are SEHNR and FQNEAQ (reference sequence). The CDR3 nucleotides read TGTGCCAGCAGCTTAATGAGGGTCAATGAAAAACTGTTTTTT. Translated: CASSLMRVNEKLFF.

V and J are TRBV9 and TRBJ1-4; D unclear. Trimming shortened V by 0 bases and J by 5 bases, and 8 bases separated the two germline ends. The CDR3 has 14 amino acids. The germline V gene encodes CDR1 SGDLS and CDR2 YYNGEE. The CDR3 loop reads CASSVGPGNEKLFF. CDR3 in DNA: TGTGCCAGCAGCGTAGGGCCCGGGAATGAAAAACTGTTTTTT.

V usage is TRBV19 and J usage is TRBJ1-4, with 8 bases lining up with TRBD1. The CDR3 length is 14 residues. Per germline, CDR1 LNHDA and CDR2 SQIVND (reference sequence). V gave up 7 bases and J gave up 6 bases; unmatched junction bases: 7. Written as DNA, the CDR3 is TGTGCCAGTAAGGAGGGACAGGCTTATGAAAAACTGTTTTTT. This codes for CASKEGQAYEKLFF.

The chain recombines TRBV11-2 with TRBJ2-5; the match to TRBD1 covers 8 bases. Germline values: CDR1 SGHAT, CDR2 FQNNGV. Losses at the gene ends were 5 bases for V and 4 bases for J; bases not matched to a gene: 6. This CDR3 has 14 amino acids. CDR3 amino acids: CASSEDRVLETQYF. CDR3 coding DNA: TGTGCCAGCAGCGAGGACAGGGTCTTAGAGACCCAGTACTTC.

The chain combines TRBV29-1 with TRBJ2-1, with 8 bases identical to TRBD1. J gave up 5 bases and V 3 bases, and 6 bases lay outside the gene matches. CDR3 size: 14 residues. From germline, CDR1 is SQVTM and CDR2 ANQGSEA. CDR3 nucleotide sequence: TGCAGCGTTGACGGACAGGGACTGGACAATGAGCAGTTCTTC. Translated: CSVDGQGLDNEQFF.

V and J are TRBV3-1 (or the pseudogene TRBV3-2) and TRBJ2-1, with 10 bases that match TRBD2. Looked up from germline, CDR1 is LGHDT and CDR2 is YNNKEL (reference sequence). V shed 0 bases and J 2 bases; nucleotides not matched to a gene: 10. The CDR3 covers 19 residues. CDR3 in amino acids: CASSQDGASGGRTYNEQFF. CDR3 sequence (DNA): TGTGCCAGCAGCCAAGATGGGGCTAGCGGGGGTAGGACCTACAATGAGCAGTTCTTC.

The chain employs TRBV5-4 and TRBJ2-7; tentative D call: TRBD2 (6 bases). Germline lookup yields CDR1 SGHNT and CDR2 YYREEE (reference sequence). The germline V and J ends were trimmed by 4 bases and 6 bases, with 20 bases remaining between them. The CDR3 spans 15 residues. CDR3 region: CASSIGGVAAGEQYF. The DNA for the CDR3 is TGTGCCAGCAGCATCGGGGGTGTTGCCGCGGGCGAGCAGTACTTC.

V and J are TRBV9 and TRBJ2-3; perhaps TRBD2 as D (6 bases). The germline gives CDR1 SGDLS, CDR2 YYNGEE. Trimming left V 4 bases short and J 3 bases short, with 15 bases between. CDR3 length: 15 residues. The CDR3 loop reads CASSSHPGETDTQYF. CDR3 nucleotides: TGTGCCAGCAGCTCCCACCCGGGGGAAACAGATACGCAGTATTTT. Supplemented by reference TRBV9 and TRBJ2-3, the full variable domain reads DSGVTQTPKHLITATGQRVTLRCSPRSGDLSVYWYQQSLDQGLQFLIQYYNGEERAKGNILERFSAQQFPDLHSELNLSSLELGDSALYFCASSSHPGETDTQYFGPGTRLTVL.

The rearrangement uses TRBV5-5 and TRBJ1-4; D may be TRBD1 (5 bases). Germline assignment: CDR1 SGHKS and CDR2 YYEKEE (reference sequence). With 2 bases removed from V and 4 bases from J, the gap between germline ends came to 18 bases. The length of the CDR3 is 17 residues. The CDR3 DNA reads as TGTGCCAGCAGCTTAGACCCCTGGGGCAGTCGTAATGAAAAACTGTTTTTT. This encodes CASSLDPWGSRNEKLFF.

CDR3: CASSFRYREPSDEQFF. CDR3 DNA sequence: TGTGCCAGCAGCTTCAGATACAGGGAGCCGAGCGATGAGCAGTTCTTC. This chain uses TRBV7-8 with TRBJ2-1, with D possibly TRBD1 on 6 matching bases. This CDR3 has 16 residues. The germline gives CDR1 SGHVS, CDR2 FQNEAQ. V lost 3 bases to trimming and J lost 8 bases, with 20 bases between them.

This clone was seen a few times. The same CDR3 also results from other DNA sequences found in this sample. The J gene is TRBJ2-5, the V gene TRBV3-1 (or the pseudogene TRBV3-2), with D perhaps TRBD1 (6 bases). V dropped 1 base and J dropped 2 bases, with 8 bases sitting between them. Germline V gives CDR1 LGHDT, CDR2 YNNKEL (reference sequence). The CDR3 contains 14 residues. The chain's CDR3 is CASSQAQGQETQYF. In nucleotides, the CDR3 is TGTGCCAGCAGCCAAGCTCAGGGGCAAGAGACCCAGTACTTC.

This rearrangement joins TRBV7-9 to TRBJ2-1; D gene uncertain. Trimming stripped 3 bases from V and 0 bases from J, with 9 bases between. The CDR3 extends over 15 amino acids. Germline CDR1 reads SEHNR; CDR2 reads FQNEAQ (reference sequence). The CDR3 reads CASSFDKHSYNEQFF. CDR3 coding DNA: TGTGCCAGCAGCTTTGACAAGCACTCCTACAATGAGCAGTTCTTC.

The J gene is TRBJ2-1, the V gene TRBV9; maybe TRBD1 (5 bases). Germline V lookup: CDR1 SGDLS, CDR2 YYNGEE. Deletions cut 0 bases from V and 4 bases from J, with 8 bases between. CDR3 size: 14 residues. CDR3 bases: TGTGCCAGCAGCGTAGCGGACACTTACAATGAGCAGTTCTTC. Residues: CASSVADTYNEQFF.

The chain joins TRBV7-2 to TRBJ1-4; D might be TRBD1 (6 bases). This CDR3 is 16 amino acids long. The V end lost 0 bases, the J end lost 3 bases, and 11 bases lay between the germline ends. CDR1 is SGHTA, CDR2 FQGNSA, per germline. The CDR3 loop reads CASSLARGLANEKLFF. The DNA for the CDR3 is TGTGCCAGCAGCTTAGCGCGGGGGCTTGCTAATGAAAAACTGTTTTTT.

The chain uses TRBV11-2 and TRBJ2-1; TRBD2 is a possible D gene (7 bases). The CDR3 sequence is 14 residues long. The V gene's germline CDR1 is SGHAT and CDR2 FQNNGV. Trimming took 6 bases from V and 8 from J, leaving 17 bases between them. This chain's CDR3 is CASRRNGGPYEQFF. The DNA for the CDR3 is TGTGCCAGCAGGCGCAACGGGGGGCCCTATGAGCAGTTCTTC.

This rearrangement joins TRBV28 to TRBJ1-6; D gene unclear. Germline V CDR1 and CDR2: MDHEN, SYDVKM. This CDR3 spans 13 amino acids. Trimming left V 3 bases short and J 9 bases short, with 9 bases between. The CDR3 protein is CASSLPGVSPLHF. CDR3 coding DNA: TGTGCCAGCAGTTTGCCCGGGGTTTCACCCCTCCACTTT. The full variable domain, in which reference TRBV28 and TRBJ1-6 provide the parts outside the CDR3, is DVKVTQSSRYLVKRTGEKVFLECVQDMDHENMFWYRQDPGLGLRLIYFSYDVKMKEKGDIPEGYSVSREKKERFSLILESASTNQTSMYLCASSLPGVSPLHFGNGTRLTVT.

V and J are TRBV7-8 and TRBJ1-4; D gene ambiguous. Germline V gives CDR1 SGHVS, CDR2 FQNEAQ. The V end lost 2 bases, the J end lost 2 bases, and 12 bases lay between the germline ends. The CDR3 spans 16 residues. CDR3 protein: CASSLIYGLTNEKLFF. The CDR3 DNA follows: TGTGCCAGCAGCTTAATTTACGGTCTCACTAATGAAAAACTGTTTTTT.

This chain connects TRBV3-1 (or the pseudogene TRBV3-2) to TRBJ2-7, with TRBD1 matching 8 bases. The CDR3 extends over 15 amino acids. CDR1 is LGHDT, CDR2 YNNKEL, per germline (reference sequence). With 4 bases clipped from V and 4 bases from J, the junction kept 9 bases outside the gene matches. CDR3: CASSPWRGTGYEQYF. The CDR3 DNA reads as TGTGCCAGCAGCCCGTGGCGCGGGACAGGTTACGAGCAGTACTTC.

Ten or more counts support this clone. In DNA, the CDR3 is TGTGCCAGCAGTTCTACACGGGGCTCCTACGAGCAGTACTTC. This translates into CASSSTRGSYEQYF. The rearrangement joins TRBV6-2 or TRBV6-3 to TRBJ2-7; perhaps TRBD2 as D (5 bases). With 4 bases removed from V and 0 bases from J, the gap between germline ends came to 10 bases. This CDR3 region has 14 residues. From germline, CDR1 is MNHEY and CDR2 SVGEGT.

The V call is TRBV25-1, the J call TRBJ1-5; D uncertain. The germline V gene encodes CDR1 MGHDK and CDR2 SYGVNS. V lost 8 bases and J lost 5, with 7 bases in between. CDR3 size: 11 residues. The CDR3 spells CASGADQPQHF. The CDR3 bases are TGTGCCAGCGGAGCGGATCAGCCCCAGCATTTT. Together with reference TRBV25-1 and TRBJ1-5, the CDR3 gives the full variable domain: EADIYQTPRYLVIGTGKKITLECSQTMGHDKMYWYQQDPGMELHLIHYSYGVNSTEKGDLSSESTVSRIRTEHFPLTLESARPSHTSQYLCASGADQPQHFGDGTRLSIL.

This chain joins TRBV19 and TRBJ1-5; no firm D call. The CDR3 consists of 17 residues. V dropped 4 bases and J dropped 7 bases, with 23 bases sitting between them. CDR1 LNHDA and CDR2 SQIVND come from the germline V gene (reference sequence). CDR3 in DNA: TGTGCCAGTAGTAGCGAGGCCGGGAAGGGCCTGGGGCAGCCCCAGCATTTT. Its translation: CASSSEAGKGLGQPQHF.

V is TRBV5-4 and J is TRBJ2-1, with 9 nucleotides matching TRBD1. V shed 0 bases, J shed 5 bases, and the junction held 3 bases outside the gene matches. CDR3 size: 15 residues. Germline values: CDR1 SGHNT, CDR2 YYREEE (reference sequence). The CDR3 DNA reads as TGTGCCAGCAGCTTGGGGACAGGGGCACACAATGAGCAGTTCTTC. Protein: CASSLGTGAHNEQFF. The variable domain in full, with the rest retrieved from reference TRBV5-4 and TRBJ2-1, is ETGVTQSPTHLIKTRGQQVTLRCSSQSGHNTVSWYQQALGQGPQFIFQYYREEENGRGNFPPRFSGLQFPNYSSELNVNALELDDSALYLCASSLGTGAHNEQFFGPGTRLTVL.

The table lists this clone with a few counts. The chain joins TRBV5-6 to TRBJ2-2; D might be TRBD1 (6 bases). V gave up 4 bases and J gave up 5 bases, with 18 bases separating them. Germline V gene data show CDR1 as SGHDT and CDR2 as YYEEEE. This CDR3 region has 16 residues. CDR3 sequence (DNA): TGTGCCAGCAGCCCGCAAGGACAGATACCGACCGGGGAGCTGTTTTTT. It yields the protein CASSPQGQIPTGELFF. The whole variable domain, filled in from reference TRBV5-6 and TRBJ2-2, reads DAGVTQSPTHLIKTRGQQVTLRCSPKSGHDTVSWYQQALGQGPQFIFQYYEEEERQRGNFPDRFSGHQFPNYSSELNVNALLLGDSALYLCASSPQGQIPTGELFFGEGSRLTVL.

This clone has only a few counts. This chain links TRBV9 with TRBJ1-3; D is unclear. The CDR3 runs 13 residues. V was pared by 0 bases and J by 4 bases, with 5 bases between. Germline V gene lookup returns CDR1 SGDLS and CDR2 YYNGEE. CDR3 DNA: TGTGCCAGCAGCGTAGTTGGCGGAAACACCATATATTTT. Translating it yields CASSVVGGNTIYF.